The rows below give T cell receptor beta chains drawn from one sample of a study of shared clonotypes between healthy human individuals. Assay used: immunoSEQ multiplex PCR; TCRdb lists only in-frame clones, some missing. The sample carries millions of clones, more than 85% recorded once. The sequencing input was naive CD4+ T cells from PBMCs. All receptors derive from a young man in good health. Some clones in this sample may be carry-over from other donors' samples. CDR3s include the opening cysteine and the closing phenylalanine or tryptophan. A D gene is named only where the DNA matches it firmly. The size entry is marked missing in some rows and otherwise reads once, few, many or a size class.

d_gene	v_gene	j_gene	abundance	CDR3aa	CDR3nt
TRBD2	TRBV27	TRBJ2-2	-	CASFLSGRDPGELFF	TGTGCCAGCTTTTTGTCCGGGAGGGATCCCGGGGAGCTGTTTTTT
-	TRBV4-1	TRBJ1-1	-	CASSQGRANTEAFF	TGCGCCAGCAGCCAGGGTAGAGCTAACACTGAAGCTTTCTTT
TRBD2	TRBV10-3	TRBJ2-5	-	CAISAAGAEETQYF	TGTGCCATCAGTGCTGCGGGAGCGGAAGAGACCCAGTACTTC
-	TRBV28	TRBJ1-2	-	CASSPQPRPGAGGYTF	TGTGCCAGCAGTCCACAACCCCGCCCGGGGGCAGGAGGCTACACCTTC
-	TRBV19	TRBJ1-5	-	CASSITPSVRSGQPQHF	TGTGCCAGTAGTATCACCCCCAGCGTCAGGTCTGGACAGCCCCAGCATTTT
-	TRBV9	TRBJ2-5	-	CASSAGGGQFQETQYF	TGTGCCAGCAGCGCCGGTGGGGGGCAGTTCCAAGAGACCCAGTACTTC
-	TRBV11-2	TRBJ1-1	-	CASSLTNMNTEAFF	TGTGCCAGCAGCTTGACCAACATGAACACTGAAGCTTTCTTT
-	TRBV7-9	TRBJ1-5	-	CASSQAGGSNQPQHF	TGTGCCAGCAGCCAGGCGGGGGGAAGCAATCAGCCCCAGCATTTT
-	TRBV5-8	TRBJ2-3	-	CASSFPLLTPQPDTQYF	TGTGCCAGCAGCTTTCCGCTGCTCACGCCACAACCAGATACGCAGTATTTT
-	TRBV11-1	TRBJ2-7	-	CASSAGDGEQYF	TGTGCCAGCAGCGCCGGGGATGGCGAGCAGTACTTC
-	TRBV5-1	TRBJ2-7	-	CASSSGTLRAEQYF	TGCGCCAGCAGCTCCGGTACCCTCCGGGCCGAGCAGTACTTC
TRBD1	TRBV5-1	TRBJ2-1	-	CASSLVAGGAYNEQFF	TGCGCCAGCAGCTTGGTGGCAGGGGGAGCCTACAATGAGCAGTTCTTC
-	TRBV20-1	TRBJ1-1	-	CSARGGGLF	TGCAGTGCTAGAGGGGGGGGTCTCTTT
TRBD1	TRBV9	TRBJ2-1	-	CASSVVGTVYNEQFF	TGTGCCAGCAGCGTAGTAGGGACAGTTTACAATGAGCAGTTCTTC
TRBD1	TRBV5-1	TRBJ2-2	-	CASSFGTGASTGELFF	TGCGCCAGCAGCTTCGGGACAGGGGCCAGCACCGGGGAGCTGTTTTTT
-	TRBV19	TRBJ2-7	-	CASSIRQEGEQYF	TGTGCCAGTAGTATCAGACAGGAAGGCGAGCAGTACTTC
-	TRBV4-1	TRBJ2-2	-	CASCDRQNTGELFF	TGCGCCAGCTGCGACAGACAGAACACCGGGGAGCTGTTTTTT
TRBD1	TRBV18	TRBJ1-2	once	CASSPPGQVYYGYTF	TGTGCCAGCTCACCCCCGGGACAGGTGTACTATGGCTACACCTTC
TRBD2	TRBV28	TRBJ2-5	-	CASSPGGQETQYF	TGTGCCAGCAGCCCGGGAGGTCAAGAGACCCAGTACTTC
-	TRBV28	TRBJ2-7	-	CASILASGFSYEQYF	TGTGCCAGCATTCTAGCGAGCGGGTTCTCCTACGAGCAGTACTTC
-	TRBV29-1	TRBJ1-2	-	CSVELTPNYGYTF	TGCAGCGTTGAACTTACACCAAACTATGGCTACACCTTC
-	TRBV15	TRBJ2-5	-	CATSRDLRQGLETQYF	TGTGCCACCAGCAGAGATCTAAGGCAGGGGCTGGAGACCCAGTACTTC
-	TRBV5-1	TRBJ2-7	-	CASSLAAGANVYEQYF	TGCGCCAGCAGCTTGGCCGCGGGGGCGAATGTCTACGAGCAGTACTTC
-	TRBV4-1	TRBJ2-1	-	CASSPGQIYNEQFF	TGCGCCAGCAGCCCTGGACAGATTTACAATGAGCAGTTCTTC
TRBD1	TRBV2	TRBJ2-7	-	CASSRQGGGYEQYF	TGTGCCAGCAGTCGACAGGGGGGCGGGTACGAGCAGTACTTC
-	TRBV2	TRBJ2-1	-	CASTFVSWGLGEQFF	TGTGCCAGCACTTTCGTTTCGTGGGGGCTGGGTGAGCAGTTCTTC
-	TRBV5-1	TRBJ2-3	-	CASSLVTTTDTQYF	TGCGCCAGCAGCTTGGTCACTACCACAGATACGCAGTATTTT
-	TRBV7-3	TRBJ2-3	-	CASSPTGDTQYF	TGTGCCAGCAGCCCCACGGGAGATACGCAGTATTTT
-	TRBV11-2	TRBJ2-5	-	CASSLGGPETQYF	TGTGCCAGCAGCTTGGGGGGGCCAGAGACCCAGTACTTC
-	TRBV6-5	TRBJ2-7	-	CASSYSDGYRHYEQYF	TGTGCCAGCAGTTACTCGGATGGGTATCGACATTACGAGCAGTACTTC
TRBD1	TRBV6-5	TRBJ1-4	-	CASRQWDSQLFF	TGTGCCAGCAGGCAGTGGGACAGCCAACTGTTTTTT
-	TRBV27	TRBJ1-1	once	CASSHYLGYGDTPDTEAFF	TGTGCCAGCAGTCACTATCTGGGGTACGGTGATACCCCTGACACTGAAGCTTTCTTT
-	TRBV18	TRBJ2-7	-	CASSPWTGYEQYF	TGTGCCAGCTCACCGTGGACGGGCTACGAGCAGTACTTC
-	TRBV5-1	TRBJ2-1	-	CASSAFRDGGRDEQFF	TGCGCCAGCAGCGCATTCCGGGACGGGGGTCGTGATGAGCAGTTCTTC
-	TRBV2	TRBJ1-1	-	CASSETVNTEAFF	TGTGCCAGCAGTGAAACGGTGAACACTGAAGCTTTCTTT
-	TRBV30	TRBJ1-1	few	CAWRYAGDTEAFF	TGTGCCTGGAGATACGCAGGGGACACTGAAGCTTTCTTT
TRBD1	TRBV30	TRBJ1-5	-	CAWSVGGRDREPQHF	TGTGCCTGGAGTGTAGGGGGCAGGGATCGTGAGCCCCAGCATTTT
-	TRBV28	TRBJ2-5	-	CASSLLVGTIQETQYF	TGTGCCAGCAGTCTCCTGGTCGGGACGATACAAGAGACCCAGTACTTC
-	TRBV7-3	TRBJ2-3	-	CASRLEGTDTQYF	TGTGCCAGCAGGTTAGAGGGCACAGATACGCAGTATTTT
TRBD2	TRBV10-2	TRBJ2-1	-	CASSEGLAGGSEQFF	TGCGCCAGCAGTGAAGGGCTAGCGGGAGGTTCGGAGCAGTTCTTC
TRBD2	TRBV9	TRBJ2-7	-	CASSPRTSGSLYEQYF	TGTGCCAGCAGCCCCAGGACTAGCGGGAGTCTCTACGAGCAGTACTTC
TRBD1	TRBV6-6	TRBJ1-1	-	CASNHRTGMTRTEAFF	TGTGCCAGCAACCACCGGACAGGGATGACGCGGACTGAAGCTTTCTTT
-	TRBV19	TRBJ1-5	-	CASSIIGLGNQPQHF	TGTGCCAGTAGTATAATTGGGCTAGGCAATCAGCCCCAGCATTTT
-	TRBV4-1	TRBJ2-3	-	CASSRQNADTQYF	TGCGCCAGCAGCCGACAGAACGCGGATACGCAGTATTTT
TRBD1	TRBV29-1	TRBJ1-3	-	CSVGTGDTIYF	TGCAGCGTTGGGACAGGAGACACCATATATTTT
-	TRBV30	TRBJ1-2	-	CARRIGLRGYTF	TGTGCCCGGAGAATAGGACTGCGGGGCTACACCTTC
-	TRBV6-1	TRBJ1-5	-	CASSEDGAIHF	TGTGCCAGCAGTGAAGACGGGGCAATCCATTTT
-	TRBV7-8	TRBJ2-1	-	CASSLVSYEQFF	TGTGCCAGCAGCTTAGTGAGCTATGAGCAGTTCTTC
TRBD2	TRBV18	TRBJ2-7	-	CASSPLQAGGSYEQYF	TGTGCCAGCTCACCACTTCAAGCGGGAGGATCCTACGAGCAGTACTTC
-	TRBV25-1	TRBJ2-3	-	CASSSGVPSRGDTQYF	TGTGCCAGCAGCTCCGGCGTTCCGAGCCGTGGGGATACGCAGTATTTT
TRBD1	TRBV7-9	TRBJ1-1	once	CASSLPRTGATRNTEAFF	TGTGCCAGCAGCCTACCCCGGACAGGGGCTACCAGGAACACTGAAGCTTTCTTT
-	TRBV29-1	TRBJ2-5	-	CSVNRVGETQYF	TGCAGCGTTAATCGAGTTGGTGAGACCCAGTACTTC